This record covers a single T cell receptor (beta chain). Germline V gives CDR1 SGHTA, CDR2 FQGNSA. CDR3 length equals 15 residues. The V end was cut by 3 bases, the J end by 2 bases, with 11 bases between. This sample stems from a study of blood T cell repertoires in COVID-19. Study summary: PBMCs, B-cell-depleted T cells, or T cells provided the cDNA or gDNA that made up the material.

Participants were placed into cohorts based on the clinical history they reported. Profiled with immunoSEQ multiplex PCR; TCRdb holds only in-frame clones, not every one. The sample carries 300,000 to 400,000 clones, 65% to 90% recorded once. The V and J genes are TRBV7-2 and TRBJ1-3, with a weak D call TRBD1 (5 bases). The receptor comes from a woman between 40 and 50 years old with acute COVID-19. The specimen was PBMCs or T cells enriched from blood (not recorded which). CDR3: CASSFVQGPGNTIYF. The CDR3 DNA reads TGTGCCAGCAGCTTCGTTCAGGGCCCTGGAAACACCATATATTTT. The variable domain in full, with the rest retrieved from reference TRBV7-2 and TRBJ1-3, is GAGVSQSPSNKVTEKGKDVELRCDPISGHTALYWYRQSLGQGLEFLIYFQGNSAPDKSGLPSDRFSAERTGGSVSTLTIQRTQQEDSAVYLCASSFVQGPGNTIYFGEGSWLTVV.